This TCR beta chain originates from a study of shared clonotypes between healthy human individuals. Study results and limitations: The generation probabilities recorded for non-shared clonotypes fell below those of clonotypes shared by all four donors.

About this clone: The antigen remains undetermined.

Each subset's genomic DNA was shared equally among a number of immunoSEQ plates. Sequencing used immunoSEQ multiplex PCR; TCRdb keeps in-frame clones, though not all of them. The table includes about 2.4 million clones, 93% detected once. Into CD45RA+ naive and CD45RA-negative memory subsets, the CD4+ cells were split. This TCR derives from a man aged 18 to 29 in good health. Some clones in this sample may be carry-over from other donors' samples. The sequenced sample was naive CD4+ T cells from PBMCs. The sample's subset: CD45RA+ positively selected.

The CDR3 DNA reads as TGTGCCACCAGCAGATCACTCGGGGGTGCTGGGGCCAACGTCCTGACTTTC. As protein: CATSRSLGGAGANVLTF. The chain couples TRBV15 to TRBJ2-6, with a weak D call TRBD2 (6 bases). The V gene lost 2 bases and the J gene lost 2 bases, with 13 bases spanning the gap. The CDR3 has 17 residues. Germline V CDR1 and CDR2: LNHNV, YYDKDF (reference sequence).